The 25 T cell receptor beta chains listed next were all sequenced from one sample in a study of blood T cell repertoires in COVID-19 (dated by TCRdb to about 2020). The protocol used for the library was the immunoSEQ multiplex PCR assay. Not all clones reach the TCRdb copy of this immuneACCESS table, which keeps in-frame sequences only. Checked studies attribute under half of the gap to unresolved V genes and leave the rest unexplained. Across this sample there are under 300,000 clones, with 80% to 85% seen only once. Over 2.5% of the sample is taken by the ten largest. Sequenced input: peripheral blood. These receptors came from a woman aged 60-75 years with active or convalescent COVID-19.

The table lists this clone with a few counts. The V call is TRBV19, the J call TRBJ2-5; TRBD2 aligns across 9 bases. Germline loops: CDR1 LNHDA, CDR2 SQIVND (reference sequence). The CDR3 covers 16 residues. The V segment lost 3 bases and the J segment 1 base; nucleotides outside the gene matches: 6. The CDR3 DNA reads TGTGCCAGTAGTATTGATAGTAGCGGGGGCCAAGAGACCCAGTACTTC. This gives the protein CASSIDSSGGQETQYF.

CDR3 sequence: CASSSSSGEVSYGYTF. In nucleotides, the CDR3 is TGCGCCAGCAGCTCCTCGTCTGGGGAGGTTAGCTATGGCTACACCTTC. V gene TRBV5-1 combines with J gene TRBJ1-2; D uncertain. The CDR3 extends over 16 amino acids. V gave up 3 bases and J gave up 4 bases, with 19 bases separating them. Looked up from germline, CDR1 is SGHRS and CDR2 is YFSETQ.

The chain links TRBV2 to TRBJ1-3; 7 positions match TRBD1. From germline, CDR1 is SNHLY and CDR2 FYNNEI. This CDR3 is 14 amino acids long. Germline trimming cut 3 bases from V and 7 bases from J; bases unmatched to any gene: 6. CDR3 region: CASSDGTGDNTIYF. The CDR3 DNA is TGTGCCAGCAGTGACGGTACAGGGGACAACACCATATATTTT.

The chain has TRBV29-1 and TRBJ1-2; D is uncertain. This CDR3 is built from 12 residues. CDR1 and CDR2 (germline): SQVTM, ANQGSEA. Trimming pared 4 bases from V and 0 bases from J, leaving 6 bases between. The CDR3 nucleotides read TGCAGCGTTGTTCCAGCTAACTATGGCTACACCTTC. Translating gives CSVVPANYGYTF.

This chain connects TRBV10-2 to TRBJ2-1; D is perhaps TRBD2 (5 bases). Trimming removed 10 bases from V and 8 bases from J, with 15 bases in between. This CDR3 has 12 residues. CDR1 and CDR2 (germline): WSHSY, SAAADI. The CDR3 nucleotides read TGCGCCACCTCCGGAGGAGCCGATGAGCAGTTCTTC. Protein: CATSGGADEQFF.

This chain joins TRBV6-2 or TRBV6-3 and TRBJ2-1, with 11 bases that match TRBD2. Unmatched junction bases numbered 14, after V lost 4 bases and J lost 9 bases. The CDR3 sequence is 17 residues long. Germline V gives CDR1 MNHEY, CDR2 SVGEGT. The CDR3: CASSSRPGLAAWGEQFF. CDR3 sequence (DNA): TGTGCCAGCAGTTCCCGCCCGGGACTAGCGGCCTGGGGTGAGCAGTTCTTC.

The chain couples TRBV25-1 to TRBJ1-4, with 8 bases aligning to TRBD1. J gave up 7 bases and V 6 bases, and 7 bases lay outside the gene matches. The CDR3 loop spans 14 amino acids. The germline CDR1 and CDR2 sequences are MGHDK and SYGVNS. The chain's CDR3 is CASRSRDRSEKLFF. In DNA, the CDR3 is TGTGCCAGCAGAAGCCGGGACAGGAGTGAAAAACTGTTTTTT.

V gene TRBV7-9 combines with J gene TRBJ1-1, with D unclear. The CDR3 loop spans 12 amino acids. CDR1 is SEHNR and CDR2 is FQNEAQ in the germline V gene (reference sequence). The V end lost 3 bases, the J end lost 2 bases, and 4 bases lay between the germline ends. CDR3 loop: CASSFSNTEAFF. The CDR3 DNA reads as TGTGCCAGCAGCTTCAGTAACACTGAAGCTTTCTTT.

V usage is TRBV6-5 and J usage is TRBJ1-2; 9 positions agree with TRBD1. The CDR3 loop spans 13 amino acids. Germline V gives CDR1 MNHEY, CDR2 SVGAGI. Trimming cost V 5 bases and J 6 bases; bases outside gene matches: 4. The CDR3 here is CASSRTGEDGYTF. DNA of the CDR3: TGTGCCAGCAGTCGGACAGGGGAGGATGGCTACACCTTC.

This chain links TRBV5-1 with TRBJ1-1, with a weak D call TRBD1 (6 bases). The CDR3 has 16 residues. V lost 3 bases to trimming and J lost 0 bases, with 15 bases between them. Germline CDR1 and CDR2: SGHRS and YFSETQ. CDR3 sequence (DNA): TGCGCCAGCAGCTCAGGACAGACAAATATGAACACTGAAGCTTTCTTT. This codes for CASSSGQTNMNTEAFF.

The DNA for the CDR3 is TGTGCCAGCAGCTACGGAGGGGTTCTGGATGAGCAGTTCTTC. Translated, it gives CASSYGGVLDEQFF. The chain employs TRBV27 and TRBJ2-1, with D possibly matching TRBD2 (6 bases). This CDR3 contains 14 residues. The germline V and J ends were trimmed by 6 bases and 8 bases, with 17 bases remaining between them. Germline CDR1 reads MNHEY; CDR2 reads SMNVEV (reference sequence).

The rearrangement joins TRBV18 to TRBJ2-2; 12 bases are shared with TRBD2. CDR1 is KGHSH, CDR2 LQKENI, per germline. This CDR3 region has 17 residues. V lost 3 bases, J lost 0 bases, and 2 bases stayed unmatched. The CDR3 DNA is TGTGCCAGCTCACCTCCTAGCGGGGGGGCGAACACCGGGGAGCTGTTTTTT. It specifies CASSPPSGGANTGELFF.

The J gene is TRBJ2-6, the V gene TRBV30; D not certain. CDR1 is GTSNPN and CDR2 is SVGIG in the germline V gene (reference sequence). This CDR3 is built from 13 residues. Trimming removed 2 bases from V and 3 bases from J, with 5 bases in between. In DNA form, the CDR3 reads TGTGCCTGGAGTTTATTTGGGGCCAACGTCCTGACTTTC. It is translated as CAWSLFGANVLTF.

The V call is TRBV10-3, the J call TRBJ1-4, with 10 bases identical to TRBD1. The CDR3 loop spans 16 amino acids. Germline loops: CDR1 ENHRY, CDR2 SYGVKD. V trimming: 2 bases; J trimming: 3 bases; junction bases outside the gene matches: 3. The CDR3 nucleotides read TGTGCCATCAGTGAGAGGGACAGGGGACCTAATGAAAAACTGTTTTTT. Translation: CAISERDRGPNEKLFF.

The CDR3 DNA is TGTGCCAGCACCACTTCGACAGCCATGAGCGAGACCCAGTACTTC. It specifies CASTTSTAMSETQYF. V and J are TRBV7-9 and TRBJ2-5; D perhaps matches TRBD1 (5 bases). This CDR3 is built from 15 residues. The V end lost 7 bases, the J end lost 5 bases, and 20 bases lay between the germline ends. Germline V gene lookup returns CDR1 SEHNR and CDR2 FQNEAQ (reference sequence).

A few counts support this clone. This chain joins TRBV19 and TRBJ1-1; 8 nucleotides line up with TRBD1. The germline CDR1 and CDR2 sequences are LNHDA and SQIVND (reference sequence). The CDR3 spans 13 residues. V shed 6 bases, J shed 4 bases, and the junction held 4 bases outside the gene matches. The CDR3: CASRSQGGTEAFF. As DNA, the CDR3 is TGTGCCAGTAGATCACAGGGGGGCACTGAAGCTTTCTTT.

This clone was detected only a few times. The chain carries TRBV7-2 and TRBJ2-1, with a possible D match to TRBD2 (5 bases). The CDR3 has 13 amino acids. Per germline, CDR1 SGHTA and CDR2 FQGNSA. The V end was cut by 4 bases, the J end by 4 bases, with 8 bases between. CDR3 sequence (DNA): TGTGCCAGCAGCTCTCCGGGGTACAATGAGCAGTTCTTC. It translates to CASSSPGYNEQFF.

This chain links TRBV7-9 with TRBJ1-2; TRBD1 agrees at 7 bases. Germline V gene data show CDR1 as SEHNR and CDR2 as FQNEAQ (reference sequence). CDR3 length: 14 residues. The V and J ends lost 4 bases and 6 bases, in that order; junction bases with no gene match: 8. The chain's CDR3 is CASSWPEGADGYTF. In nucleotides, the CDR3 is TGTGCCAGCAGCTGGCCGGAGGGGGCCGATGGCTACACCTTC. The variable domain in full, with the rest retrieved from reference TRBV7-9 and TRBJ1-2, is DTGVSQNPRHKITKRGQNVTFRCDPISEHNRLYWYRQTLGQGPEFLTYFQNEAQLEKSRLLSDRFSAERPKGSFSTLEIQRTEQGDSAMYLCASSWPEGADGYTFGSGTRLTVV.

The chain is built from TRBV6-5 and TRBJ2-1; D gene ambiguous. The CDR3 extends over 12 amino acids. Trimming took 5 bases from V and 7 from J, leaving 9 bases between them. CDR1 MNHEY and CDR2 SVGAGI come from the germline V gene. This chain's CDR3 is CASSPTGNEQFF. CDR3 DNA sequence: TGTGCCAGCAGTCCTACCGGTAATGAGCAGTTCTTC.

This rearrangement joins TRBV6-5 to TRBJ1-1; the D gene is possibly TRBD1 (5 bases). Germline CDR1 MNHEY, CDR2 SVGAGI. This CDR3 comprises 13 residues. V lost 6 bases and J 2 bases, leaving 10 bases between the germline ends. CDR3 protein: CASSGHFNTEAFF. The CDR3 bases are TGTGCCAGCAGCGGACATTTTAACACTGAAGCTTTCTTT.

The chain joins TRBV5-1 to TRBJ2-5, with D possibly TRBD2 on 6 matching bases. Germline CDR1 reads SGHRS; CDR2 reads YFSETQ. The CDR3 has 14 residues. V was trimmed by 1 base and J by 7 bases, leaving 14 bases between them. Here the CDR3 reads CASSLQLDGGTQYF. The CDR3 nucleotides read TGCGCCAGCAGCTTGCAGCTTGACGGGGGGACCCAGTACTTC.

The V call is TRBV5-4, the J call TRBJ1-2; D remains ambiguous. Looked up from germline, CDR1 is SGHNT and CDR2 is YYREEE (reference sequence). V dropped 0 bases and J dropped 3 bases, with 9 bases sitting between them. This CDR3 region has 14 residues. For the CDR3, the DNA is TGTGCCAGCAGCTTGGTCTTCGGGGACTATGGCTACACCTTC. This codes for CASSLVFGDYGYTF.

This chain links TRBV5-5 with TRBJ2-5; D is unclear. The CDR3 totals 13 residues. V dropped 4 bases and J dropped 7 bases, with 14 bases sitting between them. CDR1 is SGHKS and CDR2 is YYEKEE in the germline V gene (reference sequence). CDR3 sequence (DNA): TGTGCCAGCAGCCGAGACAACCCCGGGACCCAGTACTTC. Protein sequence: CASSRDNPGTQYF. The whole variable domain, remainder taken from reference TRBV5-5 and TRBJ2-5, is DAGVTQSPTHLIKTRGQQVTLRCSPISGHKSVSWYQQVLGQGPQFIFQYYEKEERGRGNFPDRFSARQFPNYSSELNVNALLLGDSALYLCASSRDNPGTQYFGPGTRLLVL.

This chain links TRBV7-2 with TRBJ2-3; the match to TRBD2 covers 10 bases. The CDR3 consists of 17 residues. Germline-derived CDR1 and CDR2 are SGHTA and FQGNSA. The J segment lost 4 bases and the V segment lost 5 bases, leaving 12 bases of the junction unmatched. The DNA of the CDR3 is TGTGCCAGCAGCCCTGCGGCTAGCGGGGGCGGGGCAGATACGCAGTATTTT. It yields the protein CASSPAASGGGADTQYF.

The chain combines TRBV15 with TRBJ2-3; a weak D match, TRBD2 (5 bases). V lost 3 bases and J 11 bases, leaving 15 bases between the germline ends. The CDR3 length is 13 residues. Germline-derived CDR1 and CDR2 are LNHNV and YYDKDF (reference sequence). CDR3 amino acids: CATSSHPGSLQYF. CDR3 nucleotides: TGTGCCACCAGCAGCCATCCGGGGTCGTTGCAGTATTTT.